One sample yielded the 27 T cell receptor beta chains listed below, sequenced in a study of blood T cell repertoires in COVID-19 (dated by TCRdb to the early 2020s). The library was made by the immunoSEQ multiplex PCR assay. Here the immuneACCESS table is served through TCRdb, limited to in-frame sequences with V and J called. Missing clones are a known gap in these copies; in checked studies unresolved V genes cover under half, and the rest lacks a known reason. The sample table lists 100,000 to 150,000 clones, roughly 89% of them with a count of one. The top ten clones comprise 18% of the sample. The material sequenced was peripheral blood. These receptors were obtained from a man in his fifties or sixties with active or convalescent COVID-19.

This rearrangement joins TRBV10-3 to TRBJ1-1, with D possibly matching TRBD1 (6 bases). Trimming cost V 8 bases and J 3 bases, with 16 bases left between them. In germline, CDR1 is ENHRY, CDR2 SYGVKD. This CDR3 comprises 14 residues. In DNA form, the CDR3 reads TGTGCCATCGCGTCAGGGGTTGGGGACACTGAAGCTTTCTTT. Translated, it gives CAIASGVGDTEAFF.

The chain recombines TRBV23-1 with TRBJ2-7; 7 bases align to TRBD1. TRBV23-1 belongs to the ORF category, with a function that is uncertain. CDR3 size: 17 residues. V gave up 3 bases and J gave up 4 bases; unmatched junction bases: 15. CDR3 protein: CASSHQTGVTESYEQYF. CDR3 DNA: TGCGCCAGCAGTCACCAAACAGGGGTCACAGAGAGTTACGAGCAGTACTTC.

The rearrangement links TRBV18 to TRBJ1-2, with TRBD1 identical over 10 bases. Per germline, CDR1 KGHSH and CDR2 LQKENI. V dropped 5 bases and J dropped 6; count of bases not matched to a gene: 6. The CDR3 runs to 14 residues. The CDR3: CASSSDRGQDGYTF. In DNA form, the CDR3 reads TGTGCCAGCTCATCCGACAGGGGGCAGGATGGCTACACCTTC.

The rearrangement joins TRBV2 to TRBJ2-7; tentatively, D is TRBD1 (6 bases). In germline, CDR1 is SNHLY, CDR2 FYNNEI. CDR3 size: 12 residues. The V end lost 7 bases, the J end lost 4 bases, and 11 bases lay between the germline ends. CDR3 sequence: CASTMDRYEQYF. Here the CDR3 DNA reads TGTGCCAGCACTATGGACAGATACGAGCAGTACTTC. Supplemented by reference TRBV2 and TRBJ2-7, the full variable domain reads EPEVTQTPSHQVTQMGQEVILRCVPISNHLYFYWYRQILGQKVEFLVSFYNNEISEKSEIFDDQFSVERPDGSNFTLKIRSTKLEDSAMYFCASTMDRYEQYFGPGTRLTVT.

The V gene is TRBV2, the J gene TRBJ2-1; 9 nucleotides align to TRBD2. The trim removed 2 bases at V and 5 bases at J, leaving 7 bases unmatched. Germline V gene sequence: CDR1 SNHLY, CDR2 FYNNEI. CDR3 length: 16 amino acids. The CDR3 sequence: CASSEFGAGGDNEQFF. CDR3 sequence (DNA): TGTGCCAGCAGTGAATTCGGAGCGGGAGGAGACAATGAGCAGTTCTTC.

This clone was seen just once. The gene calls are TRBV5-1 and TRBJ2-3, with 10 bases lining up with TRBD2. V dropped 2 bases and J dropped 1; count of bases not matched to a gene: 7. Germline CDR1 SGHRS, CDR2 YFSETQ. The CDR3 length is 17 residues. The CDR3 region is CASSFGTSGVRTDTQYF. The CDR3 region has the DNA TGCGCCAGCAGCTTTGGTACTAGCGGGGTGCGCACAGATACGCAGTATTTT.

In DNA form, the CDR3 reads TGTGCCAGCCGGCCCAGCGGGGGGATCACCGGGGAGCTGTTTTTT. Protein: CASRPSGGITGELFF. This chain uses TRBV7-2 with TRBJ2-2, with 9 bases identical to TRBD2. V lost 8 bases to trimming and J lost 4 bases; unmatched junction nucleotides: 8. The germline V gene has CDR1 SGHTA and CDR2 FQGNSA. The length of the CDR3 is 15 residues. The full variable domain, completed using reference TRBV7-2 and TRBJ2-2, is GAGVSQSPSNKVTEKGKDVELRCDPISGHTALYWYRQSLGQGLEFLIYFQGNSAPDKSGLPSDRFSAERTGGSVSTLTIQRTQQEDSAVYLCASRPSGGITGELFFGEGSRLTVL.

V usage is TRBV6-6 and J usage is TRBJ2-4, with TRBD2 matching over 7 bases. Germline trimming cut 6 bases from V and 2 bases from J; bases unmatched to any gene: 1. The germline V gene encodes CDR1 MNHNY and CDR2 SVGAGI (reference sequence). CDR3 length: 13 residues. CDR3 nucleotides: TGTGCCAGCAGACTAGCGACCAAAAACATTCAGTACTTC. Amino acid sequence: CASRLATKNIQYF.

The V and J genes are TRBV24-1 and TRBJ2-3, with TRBD1 matching over 7 bases. With V trimmed by 4 bases and J by 0 bases, 6 bases remained unmatched. Germline CDR1 KGHDR, CDR2 SFDVKD. CDR3 length equals 16 residues. CDR3: CATSEEPGQSTDTQYF. CDR3 nucleotides: TGTGCCACCAGTGAGGAGCCGGGACAGAGCACAGATACGCAGTATTTT.

J is TRBJ2-3 and V is TRBV6-5, with D possibly TRBD2 on 5 matching bases. V was trimmed by 4 bases and J by 5 bases, leaving 13 bases between them. CDR1 and CDR2 (germline): MNHEY, SVGAGI. The CDR3 has 14 residues. The CDR3 DNA reads TGTGCCAGCAGTTTCGGACTCGCGGGAGATACGCAGTATTTT. Protein product: CASSFGLAGDTQYF.

The chain couples TRBV9 to TRBJ2-3; 9 nucleotides agree with TRBD2. The CDR3 is 17 residues long. Germline CDR1 SGDLS, CDR2 YYNGEE. J gave up 1 base and V 0 bases, and 6 bases lay outside the gene matches. CDR3 residues: CASSVAPAGGGTDTQYF. As DNA, the CDR3 is TGTGCCAGCAGCGTAGCTCCAGCGGGAGGAGGCACAGATACGCAGTATTTT.

This clone was seen a handful of times. The chain joins TRBV9 to TRBJ2-2; 10 nucleotides line up with TRBD1. This CDR3 region has 17 residues. J lost 2 bases, V lost 1 base, and 5 bases had no gene match. Germline values: CDR1 SGDLS, CDR2 YYNGEE. In DNA form, the CDR3 reads TGTGCCAGCAGCGTACGCCGGGACAGGGGAAACACCGGGGAGCTGTTTTTT. This sequence encodes CASSVRRDRGNTGELFF.

The genes are TRBV23-1 and TRBJ2-7; 9 nucleotides align to TRBD2. TRBV23-1 is labeled an ORF, and its function is uncertain. V lost 3 bases to trimming and J lost 5 bases; unmatched junction nucleotides: 14. CDR3 length equals 17 residues. Written as DNA, the CDR3 is TGCGCCAGCAGTCATAGCGGGAGCTTTAAGGTCTGTGACGAGCAGTACTTC. It yields the protein CASSHSGSFKVCDEQYF.

The chain is built from TRBV28 and TRBJ1-1; D ambiguous. The V gene's germline CDR1 is MDHEN and CDR2 SYDVKM. With 5 bases removed from V and 10 bases from J, the gap between germline ends came to 17 bases. CDR3 length: 13 amino acids. CDR3 coding DNA: TGTGCCAGCAGTCCCCCGACCTGGAGAGGAGCTTTCTTT. Amino acid sequence: CASSPPTWRGAFF.

The V gene is TRBV29-1, the J gene TRBJ1-1; 10 bases map to TRBD1. Trimming removed 7 bases from V and 11 bases from J; junction bases left unmatched: 10. There are 12 residues in the CDR3. Germline V gives CDR1 SQVTM, CDR2 ANQGSEA. The CDR3 reads CSANDRGRDAFF. For the CDR3, the DNA is TGCAGCGCCAACGACAGGGGGCGCGATGCTTTCTTT.

The gene calls are TRBV15 and TRBJ2-1, with 11 bases aligning to TRBD2. Germline V gene lookup returns CDR1 LNHNV and CDR2 YYDKDF (reference sequence). V trimming: 2 bases; J trimming: 7 bases; junction bases outside the gene matches: 7. This CDR3 is 16 amino acids long. CDR3 residues: CATSRPPGLADNEQFF. The CDR3 DNA sequence: TGTGCCACCAGCAGACCACCGGGACTAGCGGATAATGAGCAGTTCTTC.

The chain couples TRBV12-3 or TRBV12-4 to TRBJ2-5, with a possible D match to TRBD1 (5 bases). Trimming removed 6 bases from V and 10 bases from J, with 18 bases in between. The CDR3 has 13 residues. CDR3 DNA sequence: TGTGCCAGCAGAACTCGACAGTTGGGTAACCAGTACTTC. It yields the protein CASRTRQLGNQYF.

The chain couples TRBV7-9 to TRBJ2-7; 10 positions match TRBD1. The CDR3 has 14 amino acids. CDR1 and CDR2 from the germline V gene are SEHNR and FQNEAQ (reference sequence). J lost 7 bases, V lost 5 bases, and 8 bases had no gene match. The CDR3 coding sequence is TGTGCCAGCAGCCCCCGACAGGGGGCAAGAGAGCAGTACTTC. This gives the protein CASSPRQGAREQYF.

This sequence joins TRBV4-2 and TRBJ2-1; the D gene is possibly TRBD2 (7 bases). Deletions cut 0 bases from V and 16 bases from J, with 16 bases between. There are 13 residues in the CDR3. CDR1 is LGHNA and CDR2 is YNFKEQ in the germline V gene. CDR3 nucleotides: TGTGCCAGCAGCCAAGATGTGGGGGGGCAACGATTCTTC. Translating gives CASSQDVGGQRFF.

The gene calls are TRBV10-3 and TRBJ2-7, with 8 bases that match TRBD1. The CDR3 contains 13 residues. Germline CDR1 reads ENHRY; CDR2 reads SYGVKD. The V and J ends lost 9 bases and 2 bases, in that order; junction bases with no gene match: 6. The CDR3: CAIGTGATYEQYF. The CDR3 DNA reads TGTGCCATTGGGACAGGCGCCACCTACGAGCAGTACTTC.

V and J are TRBV6-6 and TRBJ2-5; weak D call: TRBD1 (5 bases). The CDR3 has 15 amino acids. Germline V gene sequence: CDR1 MNHNY, CDR2 SVGAGI (reference sequence). V lost 2 bases, J lost 0 bases, and 10 bases lay in between. This CDR3 is CASSYRGQNQETQYF. As DNA, the CDR3 is TGTGCCAGCAGTTACAGGGGCCAAAACCAAGAGACCCAGTACTTC.

V gene TRBV4-3 combines with J gene TRBJ2-1; tentative D call: TRBD1 (6 bases). Per germline, CDR1 LGHNA and CDR2 YSLEER. The CDR3 consists of 15 residues. V dropped 3 bases and J dropped 6 bases, with 15 bases sitting between them. The CDR3 nucleotides read TGCGCCAGCAGCCACCGACAGGAGGTCGGCAATGAGCAGTTCTTC. Translation gives CASSHRQEVGNEQFF.

The rearrangement uses TRBV4-2 and TRBJ2-3; 7 bases match TRBD1. The CDR3 extends over 20 amino acids. J gave up 0 bases and V 4 bases, and 19 bases lay outside the gene matches. Per germline, CDR1 LGHNA and CDR2 YNFKEQ. CDR3 DNA sequence: TGTGCCAGCAGCCTCCAAACCTCCGGGACAGAAGTATCTAGCACAGATACGCAGTATTTT. It specifies CASSLQTSGTEVSSTDTQYF.

The CDR3 DNA follows: TGTGCCAGTAGTATAGGGCCGGGGGAAAACTATGGCTACACCTTC. Translated, it gives CASSIGPGENYGYTF. V is TRBV19 and J is TRBJ1-2, with D possibly matching TRBD1 (5 bases). Trimming left V 1 base short and J 2 bases short, with 11 bases between. There are 15 residues in the CDR3. The V gene's germline CDR1 is LNHDA and CDR2 SQIVND (reference sequence).

This chain links TRBV12-5 with TRBJ2-3; D is unresolved. This CDR3 region has 16 residues. V lost 1 base to trimming and J lost 3 bases, with 14 bases between them. Per germline, CDR1 LGHNT and CDR2 FRNRAP. CDR3 protein: CASGLGQTMRTDTQYF. The DNA of the CDR3 is TGTGCTAGTGGTTTGGGCCAGACCATGAGGACAGATACGCAGTATTTT.

A word on this clone: The sample contains more than one DNA sequence encoding this CDR3. The gene calls are TRBV4-1 and TRBJ2-6; the D gene is possibly TRBD1 (6 bases). Germline CDR1 is MGHRA and CDR2 is YSYEKL. The CDR3 loop spans 16 amino acids. Trimming pared 0 bases from V and 2 bases from J, leaving 8 bases between. CDR3 sequence: CASSQEQGAGANVLTF. CDR3 coding DNA: TGCGCCAGCAGCCAAGAACAGGGAGCTGGGGCCAACGTCCTGACTTTC.

The gene calls are TRBV7-2 and TRBJ2-5; TRBD2 matches at 9 bases. J gave up 5 bases and V 5 bases, and 9 bases lay outside the gene matches. Germline CDR1 SGHTA, CDR2 FQGNSA. There are 15 residues in the CDR3. DNA of the CDR3: TGTGCCAGCAGCGTAGACCTAGCGGGGTTGGAGACCCAGTACTTC. Its translation: CASSVDLAGLETQYF.